The next 27 T cell receptor beta chains were all read from a single sample in a study of long-term antiretroviral therapy in people with HIV. Running of the v3.0 immunoSEQ assay took place at survey level. Assay used: immunoSEQ multiplex PCR; TCRdb lists only in-frame clones, some missing. The sample has some 20,000 clones; approximately 81% are singletons. The sample here was unsorted PBMCs, taken around 2.4 years after starting antiretroviral therapy. Every receptor here comes from a man in his forties with HIV.

This chain joins TRBV4-1 and TRBJ1-4; D gene unclear. This CDR3 spans 17 amino acids. Germline V gene lookup returns CDR1 MGHRA and CDR2 YSYEKL. V was trimmed by 0 bases and J by 3 bases, leaving 14 bases between them. CDR3 sequence (DNA): TGCGCCAGCAGCCAAGACTGGGGAGGTACTGCTAATGAAAAACTGTTTTTT. Encoded protein: CASSQDWGGTANEKLFF.

This rearrangement joins TRBV7-3 to TRBJ2-3; D might be TRBD1 or TRBD2, each matching 5 bases. V was clipped by 5 bases and J by 6 bases, with 12 bases between them. Looked up from germline, CDR1 is SGHTA and CDR2 is FQGTGA. The length of the CDR3 is 13 residues. The CDR3 nucleotides read TGTGCCAGCAGCCCCACGGGGCCCGATACGCAGTATTTT. The encoded protein is CASSPTGPDTQYF. Drawing the rest from reference TRBV7-3 and TRBJ2-3, the complete variable domain is GAGVSQTPSNKVTEKGKYVELRCDPISGHTALYWYRQSLGQGPEFLIYFQGTGAADDSGLPNDRFFAVRPEGSVSTLKIQRTERGDSAVYLCASSPTGPDTQYFGPGTRLTVL.

The CDR3 nucleotides are TGTGCCAGCTCACCCCAAGAGAGTCAGCCCCAGCATTTT. This translates into CASSPQESQPQHF. The genes are TRBV18 and TRBJ1-5, with no clear D. V lost 3 bases to trimming and J lost 6 bases, with 9 bases between them. The germline gives CDR1 KGHSH, CDR2 LQKENI. This CDR3 has 13 amino acids.

The rearrangement uses TRBV7-8 and TRBJ2-2; TRBD2 matches 11 bases. Germline trimming cut 1 base from V and 6 bases from J; bases unmatched to any gene: 1. The CDR3 totals 15 residues. The germline gives CDR1 SGHVS, CDR2 FQNEAQ. CDR3 nucleotide sequence: TGTGCCAGCAGCTTAGTACTAGCGGGAGCCGGGGAGCTGTTTTTT. Amino acid sequence: CASSLVLAGAGELFF.

The chain combines TRBV2 with TRBJ1-5; D gene uncertain. Germline V lookup: CDR1 SNHLY, CDR2 FYNNEI. The length of the CDR3 is 14 residues. Trimming pared 5 bases from V and 5 bases from J, leaving 13 bases between. CDR3 DNA sequence: TGTGCCAGCAGTCCGCCTACACTCGATCAGCCCCAGCATTTT. As protein: CASSPPTLDQPQHF.

The chain links TRBV11-3 to TRBJ2-5; TRBD2 matches at 7 bases. V gave up 5 bases and J gave up 6 bases; unmatched junction bases: 6. CDR1 and CDR2 from the germline V gene are SGHNT and YENEEA. The CDR3 covers 13 residues. The CDR3 DNA sequence: TGTGCCAGCAGCGCCAGACTAGCCCAGACCCAGTACTTC. Translated: CASSARLAQTQYF.

The V gene is TRBV19, the J gene TRBJ2-2, with 9 bases aligning to TRBD1. The germline V gene has CDR1 LNHDA and CDR2 SQIVND (reference sequence). Trimming cost V 5 bases and J 7 bases; bases outside gene matches: 8. This CDR3 has 15 residues. CDR3 sequence reads: CASSPWDRASGELFF. The CDR3 DNA reads TGTGCCAGTAGTCCCTGGGACAGGGCGAGCGGGGAGCTGTTTTTT. Supplemented by reference TRBV19 and TRBJ2-2, the full variable domain reads DGGITQSPKYLFRKEGQNVTLSCEQNLNHDAMYWYRQDPGQGLRLIYYSQIVNDFQKGDIAEGYSVSREKKESFPLTVTSAQKNPTAFYLCASSPWDRASGELFFGEGSRLTVL.

This rearrangement joins TRBV27 to TRBJ2-7, with TRBD2 matching over 9 bases. Germline trimming cut 5 bases from V and 4 bases from J; bases unmatched to any gene: 3. Germline V gives CDR1 MNHEY, CDR2 SMNVEV (reference sequence). This CDR3 region has 13 residues. CDR3 loop: CASSLAGFYEQYF. CDR3 DNA: TGTGCCAGCAGTCTAGCGGGGTTTTACGAGCAGTACTTC.

This clone was detected a few times. This sequence joins TRBV21-1 and TRBJ1-4. TRBV21-1 is designated a pseudogene. CDR3 size: 15 residues. The CDR3 protein is CATPSVRGLGEKLFF. As DNA, the CDR3 is TGTGCCACCCCGTCTGTACGGGGGCTTGGTGAAAAACTGTTTTTT.

This clone has just a few counts. The V gene is TRBV10-1, the J gene TRBJ1-2; TRBD1 might be the D (5 bases). Germline CDR1 and CDR2: WNHNN and SYGVQD (reference sequence). The CDR3 consists of 17 residues. Trimming pared 8 bases from V and 8 bases from J, leaving 30 bases between. CDR3: CASPRLLRTLAWDGYTF. CDR3 coding DNA: TGCGCCAGCCCCCGCTTACTCCGGACTCTTGCTTGGGACGGCTACACCTTC.

The chain carries TRBV5-5 and TRBJ2-6, with D hard to call. There are 15 residues in the CDR3. Trimming stripped 0 bases from V and 3 bases from J, with 7 bases between. Looked up from germline, CDR1 is SGHKS and CDR2 is YYEKEE (reference sequence). CDR3 in DNA: TGTGCCAGCAGCTTGGGGGATATTGGGGCCAACGTCCTGACTTTC. Amino acid sequence: CASSLGDIGANVLTF.

This clone showed up just once. In DNA, the CDR3 is TGCGCCAGCAGCCAAGCTGGGACTGAAGCCTACGAGCAGTACTTC. This encodes CASSQAGTEAYEQYF. The chain employs TRBV4-3 and TRBJ2-7, with D perhaps matching TRBD2 (6 bases). In germline, CDR1 is LGHNA, CDR2 YSLEER. Trimming pared 1 base from V and 2 bases from J, leaving 12 bases between. The CDR3 has 15 residues.

The CDR3 here is CASSYGTNSYEQYF. The CDR3 region has the DNA TGTGCCAGCAGTTATGGGACCAACTCCTACGAGCAGTACTTC. The chain is built from TRBV27 and TRBJ2-7; either TRBD1 or TRBD2 may supply D (5 bases each). CDR3 length: 14 residues. V shed 4 bases and J shed 0 bases, with 10 bases lying between them. CDR1 is MNHEY and CDR2 is SMNVEV in the germline V gene (reference sequence).

Only one count was recorded for this clone. The rearrangement joins TRBV10-2 to TRBJ2-1; TRBD2 aligns across 9 bases. CDR1 and CDR2 from the germline V gene are WSHSY and SAAADI. CDR3 length equals 14 residues. The V and J ends lost 4 bases and 5 bases, in that order; junction bases with no gene match: 3. CDR3 region: CASSASGTNNEQFF. DNA for the CDR3: TGCGCCAGCAGTGCTAGCGGGACCAACAATGAGCAGTTCTTC.

The chain joins TRBV6-6 to TRBJ1-3; unclear D gene. CDR1 is MNHNY and CDR2 is SVGAGI in the germline V gene (reference sequence). V lost 5 bases, J lost 0 bases, and 11 bases lay in between. The CDR3 is 15 amino acids. The CDR3 reads CASSQTQSSGNTIYF. The CDR3 DNA follows: TGTGCCAGCAGTCAGACCCAGAGCTCTGGAAACACCATATATTTT.

The chain combines TRBV7-9 with TRBJ2-1; 7 nucleotides line up with TRBD2. V dropped 4 bases and J dropped 3; count of bases not matched to a gene: 15. The germline CDR1 and CDR2 sequences are SEHNR and FQNEAQ (reference sequence). This CDR3 is built from 18 residues. CDR3 region: CASSSGINGGRVYNEQFF. CDR3 sequence (DNA): TGTGCCAGCAGCTCAGGAATCAACGGGGGGAGAGTCTACAATGAGCAGTTCTTC.

The chain has TRBV7-2 and TRBJ1-2; the D gene is possibly TRBD1 (5 bases). In germline, CDR1 is SGHTA, CDR2 FQGNSA. The CDR3 length is 17 residues. V gave up 1 base and J gave up 5 bases, with 20 bases separating them. The chain's CDR3 is CASSLEAGPDAGYGYTF. The CDR3 nucleotides read TGTGCCAGCAGCTTAGAGGCAGGGCCTGATGCCGGATATGGCTACACCTTC.

J is TRBJ1-2 and V is TRBV9, with a weak D call TRBD1 (6 bases). The germline V gene has CDR1 SGDLS and CDR2 YYNGEE. Trimming left V 0 bases short and J 6 bases short, with 15 bases between. This CDR3 region has 15 residues. Written as DNA, the CDR3 is TGTGCCAGCAGCGTAGGGGCAGGGGTTTTAGATGGCTACACCTTC. Protein product: CASSVGAGVLDGYTF.

For the CDR3, the DNA is TGTGCCAGCACCCGCGGCTTCACAACAGATACGCAGTATTTT. Amino acids: CASTRGFTTDTQYF. The gene calls are TRBV7-2 and TRBJ2-3; D is unresolved. V was clipped by 7 bases and J by 3 bases, with 14 bases between them. Germline V gene lookup returns CDR1 SGHTA and CDR2 FQGNSA. This CDR3 region has 14 residues.

The rearrangement uses TRBV7-2 and TRBJ1-2; D remains ambiguous. V lost 0 bases and J lost 8, with 10 bases in between. CDR1 is SGHTA and CDR2 is FQGNSA in the germline V gene. The CDR3 has 13 amino acids. The CDR3 spells CASSLAGVGGYTF. CDR3 sequence (DNA): TGTGCCAGCAGCTTAGCGGGAGTGGGCGGCTACACCTTC.

CDR3 in DNA: TGTGCCATCAGTGAGGCACTAGCGAGACTCAGCACAGATACGCAGTATTTT. It yields the protein CAISEALARLSTDTQYF. The rearrangement links TRBV10-3 to TRBJ2-3; TRBD2 aligns across 7 bases. This CDR3 region has 17 residues. Germline V gene sequence: CDR1 ENHRY, CDR2 SYGVKD. With 2 bases clipped from V and 0 bases from J, the junction kept 8 bases outside the gene matches.

This clone was detected only a few times. The chain couples TRBV19 to TRBJ1-2; D ambiguous. The germline CDR1 and CDR2 sequences are LNHDA and SQIVND (reference sequence). V lost 7 bases, J lost 7 bases, and 10 bases lay in between. There are 11 residues in the CDR3. CDR3: CASTVDGGYTF. The CDR3 region has the DNA TGTGCCAGTACCGTCGACGGTGGCTACACCTTC.

The chain joins TRBV4-3 to TRBJ2-5, with D possibly being TRBD1 (6 bases). The CDR3 is 14 residues long. V was trimmed by 4 bases and J by 2 bases, leaving 11 bases between them. Germline CDR1 is LGHNA and CDR2 is YSLEER. CDR3 amino acids: CASSLDRSQETQYF. CDR3 bases: TGCGCCAGCAGCCTAGACAGGTCTCAAGAGACCCAGTACTTC.

The genes are TRBV7-8 and TRBJ2-1, with D tentatively TRBD1 or TRBD2 (5 bases each). The V end lost 1 base, the J end lost 7 bases, and 11 bases lay between the germline ends. This CDR3 has 14 residues. CDR1 is SGHVS and CDR2 is FQNEAQ in the germline V gene. The CDR3 DNA is TGTGCCAGCAGCTTAGTACGTGGGGGTAATGAGCAGTTCTTC. Encoded protein: CASSLVRGGNEQFF.

The chain has TRBV19 and TRBJ1-2, with 7 nucleotides matching TRBD1. CDR1 and CDR2 (germline): LNHDA, SQIVND (reference sequence). CDR3 length: 15 residues. After removal of 5 bases from V and 6 bases from J, the junction contained 12 bases not matched to a gene. The CDR3 DNA reads as TGTGCCAGTAGTGCCCGAGGGGGCAAAGCCAATGGCTACACCTTC. It translates to CASSARGGKANGYTF.

This clone has a single count. The chain employs TRBV18 and TRBJ2-2; maybe TRBD1 (6 bases). CDR1 KGHSH and CDR2 LQKENI come from the germline V gene. V was trimmed by 0 bases and J by 1 base, leaving 6 bases between them. This CDR3 spans 15 amino acids. CDR3 in amino acids: CASSPPTGNTGELFF. The CDR3 DNA reads TGTGCCAGCTCACCACCGACAGGGAACACCGGGGAGCTGTTTTTT.

This chain links TRBV7-9 with TRBJ2-1; 11 bases are shared with TRBD2. V lost 3 bases, J lost 6 bases, and 4 bases stayed unmatched. The length of the CDR3 is 15 residues. Germline CDR1 SEHNR, CDR2 FQNEAQ (reference sequence). CDR3 in DNA: TGTGCCAGCAGCTTCTTAGGGACTAGCGGCAATGAGCAGTTCTTC. The encoded protein is CASSFLGTSGNEQFF.